Following are 25 T cell receptor beta chains from one sample sequenced in a study of T cell clonotyping in hematopoietic cell transplantation. Time point reported: recipient sample about 28 days before transplant, after cytoreduction. Assay: immunoSEQ multiplex PCR; the TCRdb copy retains only in-frame clones and omits some. The repertoire includes fewer than 100,000 clones, 90% to 96% of them detected once, and roughly 1.8% sits in the top ten. The source was peripheral blood mononuclear cells, collected before stem cell transplant. These TCRs come from a woman between 50 and 59 years old with acute myeloid leukemia. Some clones in this sample may be carry-over from other donors' samples.

The J gene is TRBJ1-4, the V gene TRBV30; D may be TRBD1 (6 bases). This CDR3 is built from 13 residues. The germline gives CDR1 GTSNPN, CDR2 SVGIG (reference sequence). The ends were cut back, 5 bases at V and 10 bases at J, with 17 bases in the middle. DNA for the CDR3: TGTGCCTGGGACAGGTCCTTGGATGGAAAACTGTTTTTT. This sequence encodes CAWDRSLDGKLFF.

This clone appeared a single time. This chain joins TRBV7-6 and TRBJ1-5, with TRBD1 identical over 11 bases. Germline V lookup: CDR1 SGHVS, CDR2 FNYEAQ. The CDR3 spans 17 residues. J was trimmed by 4 bases and V by 5 bases; bases with no gene match: 10. DNA of the CDR3: TGTGCCAGCAGCCCGTCATTAGGGACAGGGGGGAATCAGCCCCAGCATTTT. Translation: CASSPSLGTGGNQPQHF.

This clone was seen once. This rearrangement joins TRBV7-9 to TRBJ1-5; 7 bases are shared with TRBD1. Germline CDR1 is SEHNR and CDR2 is FQNEAQ (reference sequence). The J segment lost 0 bases and the V segment lost 5 bases, leaving 7 bases of the junction unmatched. The CDR3 is made up of 16 amino acids. CDR3 sequence (DNA): TGTGCCAGCAGCAGAGGGACAGCTTCTAGCAATCAGCCCCAGCATTTT. Residues: CASSRGTASSNQPQHF.

The chain combines TRBV28 with TRBJ1-1; D is ambiguous. The CDR3 is 14 amino acids. The V end lost 7 bases, the J end lost 4 bases, and 16 bases lay between the germline ends. CDR1 and CDR2 from the germline V gene are MDHEN and SYDVKM. The CDR3 is CASKSPNVRTEAFF. The CDR3 region has the DNA TGTGCCAGCAAAAGTCCCAACGTACGCACTGAAGCTTTCTTT.

The rearrangement links TRBV27 to TRBJ2-1; perhaps TRBD2 as D (6 bases). Germline V gives CDR1 MNHEY, CDR2 SMNVEV (reference sequence). The CDR3 is 15 residues long. Trimming left V 4 bases short and J 6 bases short, with 16 bases between. The CDR3 here is CASSSNLGRGNEQFF. CDR3 nucleotide sequence: TGTGCCAGCAGTTCCAACCTAGGGCGGGGCAATGAGCAGTTCTTC.

This chain links TRBV19 with TRBJ2-5, with TRBD1 as a possible D gene (5 bases). The CDR3 totals 14 residues. V dropped 3 bases and J dropped 2 bases, with 10 bases sitting between them. CDR1 is LNHDA, CDR2 SQIVND, per germline (reference sequence). CDR3 bases: TGTGCCAGTAGTATCCACGGACAACAAGAGACCCAGTACTTC. It yields the protein CASSIHGQQETQYF. Complete variable domain (other parts from reference TRBV19 and TRBJ2-5): DGGITQSPKYLFRKEGQNVTLSCEQNLNHDAMYWYRQDPGQGLRLIYYSQIVNDFQKGDIAEGYSVSREKKESFPLTVTSAQKNPTAFYLCASSIHGQQETQYFGPGTRLLVL.

J is TRBJ1-1 and V is TRBV19; D is unclear. The CDR3 has 13 residues. Trimming removed 6 bases from V and 1 base from J, with 9 bases in between. The germline V gene encodes CDR1 LNHDA and CDR2 SQIVND (reference sequence). In DNA, the CDR3 is TGTGCCAGTAGAGACGGTACGAACACTGAAGCTTTCTTT. This translates into CASRDGTNTEAFF.

V is TRBV5-1 and J is TRBJ1-5; D remains ambiguous. Germline V CDR1 and CDR2: SGHRS, YFSETQ. The V and J ends lost 4 bases and 0 bases respectively, with 5 bases between them. This CDR3 is 13 amino acids long. Written as DNA, the CDR3 is TGCGCCAGCAGCATGTATAGCAATCAGCCCCAGCATTTT. Its translation is CASSMYSNQPQHF.

The CDR3 DNA sequence: TGCAGCGGGACAAAGACTTTTTACAATGAGCAGTTCTTC. Its protein is CSGTKTFYNEQFF. The J gene is TRBJ2-1, the V gene TRBV29-1; D may be TRBD1 (5 bases). The CDR3 extends over 13 amino acids. V shed 7 bases and J shed 4 bases, with 14 bases lying between them. Germline CDR1 and CDR2: SQVTM and ANQGSEA.

V and J are TRBV30 and TRBJ1-5, with a weak D call TRBD1 (6 bases). Germline assignment: CDR1 GTSNPN and CDR2 SVGIG (reference sequence). The CDR3 totals 14 residues. V shed 5 bases and J shed 7 bases, with 18 bases lying between them. CDR3 protein: CAWVGGGSKQPQHF. The CDR3 bases are TGTGCCTGGGTAGGGGGGGGAAGTAAACAGCCCCAGCATTTT.

The count of this clone is one. The genes are TRBV14 and TRBJ1-6, with D possibly TRBD1 on 5 matching bases. Germline CDR1 and CDR2: SGHDN and FVKESK. The CDR3 runs 15 residues. V gave up 4 bases and J gave up 8 bases, with 15 bases separating them. CDR3 in DNA: TGTGCCAGCAGCCCCTACCGGACAATTGATTCACCCCTCCACTTT. Its protein product is CASSPYRTIDSPLHF.

The genes are TRBV7-2 and TRBJ2-5; 10 positions agree with TRBD1. Germline trimming cut 5 bases from V and 2 bases from J; bases unmatched to any gene: 5. This CDR3 region has 15 residues. Germline loops: CDR1 SGHTA, CDR2 FQGNSA. CDR3 DNA: TGTGCCAGCAGCCAGGACAGGGGGGTTCAAGAGACCCAGTACTTC. Translation gives CASSQDRGVQETQYF.

The chain employs TRBV29-1 and TRBJ2-5; 10 bases line up with TRBD2. Germline V gene data show CDR1 as SQVTM and CDR2 as ANQGSEA. CDR3 length: 16 residues. The junction had 11 bases not matched to a gene; V was cut back by 4 bases and J by 3 bases. In nucleotides, the CDR3 is TGCAGCGTTGGTCCACTAGCGGGGAGATTGGAAGAGACCCAGTACTTC. Its protein product is CSVGPLAGRLEETQYF.

The V and J genes are TRBV7-8 and TRBJ1-1, with 8 bases aligning to TRBD1. The CDR3 contains 14 residues. With 5 bases clipped from V and 7 bases from J, the junction kept 9 bases outside the gene matches. Germline lookup yields CDR1 SGHVS and CDR2 FQNEAQ. Here the CDR3 reads CASSPIPGGGEAFF. The CDR3 DNA reads TGTGCCAGCAGCCCAATTCCAGGGGGCGGTGAAGCTTTCTTT.

This chain's CDR3 is CASSQGNQPQHF. As DNA, the CDR3 is TGTGCCAGTAGTCAAGGAAATCAGCCCCAGCATTTT. The chain is built from TRBV19 and TRBJ1-5; D unclear. With 5 bases removed from V and 4 bases from J, the gap between germline ends came to 6 bases. The length of the CDR3 is 12 residues. Looked up from germline, CDR1 is LNHDA and CDR2 is SQIVND (reference sequence). Filled out from reference TRBV19 and TRBJ1-5, the complete variable domain reads DGGITQSPKYLFRKEGQNVTLSCEQNLNHDAMYWYRQDPGQGLRLIYYSQIVNDFQKGDIAEGYSVSREKKESFPLTVTSAQKNPTAFYLCASSQGNQPQHFGDGTRLSIL.

V usage is TRBV28 and J usage is TRBJ2-7; D gene ambiguous. The CDR3 runs 15 residues. The V gene lost 3 bases and the J gene lost 2 bases, with 14 bases spanning the gap. Looked up from germline, CDR1 is MDHEN and CDR2 is SYDVKM. CDR3 sequence reads: CASSLESIPPYEQYF. Written as DNA, the CDR3 is TGTGCCAGCAGTTTGGAATCCATCCCACCCTACGAGCAGTACTTC.

V is TRBV10-2 and J is TRBJ2-7; TRBD2 agrees at 10 bases. The CDR3 spans 14 residues. The germline V gene has CDR1 WSHSY and CDR2 SAAADI. V lost 4 bases to trimming and J lost 1 base; unmatched junction nucleotides: 1. The CDR3 is CASSGSGRSYEQYF. CDR3 bases: TGCGCCAGCAGTGGTAGCGGGAGGTCCTACGAGCAGTACTTC.

This clone appeared a single time. V gene TRBV28 combines with J gene TRBJ1-2; 8 positions agree with TRBD1. The CDR3 runs to 16 residues. Trimming at V came to 4 bases and at J to 6 bases, leaving 13 bases not matched to a gene. CDR1 is MDHEN, CDR2 SYDVKM, per germline. The CDR3 DNA sequence: TGTGCCAGCAGTTACCCCCCCTGGGGCAGGGGGCATGGCTACACCTTC. The encoded protein is CASSYPPWGRGHGYTF.

The table lists this clone with a count of one. The CDR3 end shows no conserved phenylalanine or tryptophan, and so a read error is likely. The DNA is omitted, as the CDR3 cannot be located on it reliably, and the CDR3 follows TCRdb's listing. The rearrangement joins TRBV2 to TRBJ2-3. Germline CDR1 SNHLY, CDR2 FYNNEI. The CDR3 totals 11 residues, both ends included. This CDR3 reads CASSGGDIGNL.

The genes are TRBV28 and TRBJ1-2; D unclear. The CDR3 totals 14 residues. The germline V and J ends were trimmed by 2 bases and 0 bases, with 7 bases remaining between them. Germline V CDR1 and CDR2: MDHEN, SYDVKM. The CDR3 spells CASSLTRTNYGYTF. Written as DNA, the CDR3 is TGTGCCAGCAGTTTAACCAGGACTAACTATGGCTACACCTTC.

The chain links TRBV28 to TRBJ1-1, with 10 bases fitting TRBD1. The CDR3 covers 15 residues. Trimming took 5 bases from V and 1 from J; bases not matched to a gene: 4. CDR1 is MDHEN, CDR2 SYDVKM, per germline. The CDR3 region is CASSETGGRNTEAFF. Here the CDR3 DNA reads TGTGCCAGCAGTGAGACAGGGGGCAGGAACACTGAAGCTTTCTTT.

V is TRBV4-1 and J is TRBJ1-5; weak D call: TRBD1 (5 bases). V lost 1 base to trimming and J lost 6 bases, with 7 bases between them. Germline values: CDR1 MGHRA, CDR2 YSYEKL. There are 13 residues in the CDR3. CDR3 region: CASSQGGTQPQHF. For the CDR3, the DNA is TGCGCCAGCAGCCAAGGGGGGACTCAGCCCCAGCATTTT.

The gene calls are TRBV6-1 and TRBJ1-2; unclear D gene. The germline gives CDR1 MNHNS, CDR2 SASEGT. V lost 5 bases, J lost 4 bases, and 14 bases lay in between. CDR3 length equals 14 residues. The CDR3 loop reads CASSPDGQSYGYTF. The CDR3 DNA reads TGTGCCAGCAGTCCAGACGGGCAGAGCTATGGCTACACCTTC.

The CDR3, as DNA: TGCAGCGTGAAGGGGCCCTCCTACGAGCAGTACTTC. Translation gives CSVKGPSYEQYF. The V and J genes are TRBV29-1 and TRBJ2-5; D perhaps matches TRBD1 (5 bases). The J call may be wrong; the DNA end is better matched by TRBJ2-7. Germline V lookup: CDR1 SQVTM, CDR2 ANQGSEA. This CDR3 contains 12 residues.

The chain links TRBV9 to TRBJ2-2; 8 bases are shared with TRBD1. V trimming: 0 bases; J trimming: 9 bases; junction bases outside the gene matches: 4. CDR3 length equals 14 residues. Per germline, CDR1 SGDLS and CDR2 YYNGEE. The CDR3 sequence: CASSVVGQGRELFF. CDR3 DNA sequence: TGTGCCAGCAGCGTAGTAGGACAGGGAAGGGAGCTGTTTTTT.